The rows below give T cell receptor beta chains drawn from one sample of a study of CD8 T cells in ankylosing spondylitis. TCRdb ran MiXCR on the 5' RACE reads and lists one entry per CDR3 protein. This table has approximately 100,000 distinct CDR3 sequences, around 24% appearing once. What was sequenced was synovial fluid, either unsorted or a sorted T cell fraction (not recorded which). These receptors originate from a male donor with ankylosing spondylitis. The CDR3 runs from the conserved cysteine through the conserved F or W. Each record gives: J gene, V gene, D gene, clone size, CDR3 DNA, CDR3 protein. The D gene is left open where the match is weak. Expanded clones get a size class; other rows say once, few or many, or leave the size out.

>TRBJ1-2|TRBV21-1|NA|few
TGTGCCAGCAGCACGCACCAGTTGACAGGGGGCGCCGTCCATAAAGAAGTCTATGGCTACACCTTC
CASSTHQLTGGAVHKEVYGYTF
>TRBJ2-2|TRBV7-6|NA|NA
TGTGCCAGCAGCTTAGCGGATGTCAGAAATACCGGGGAGCTGTTTTTT
CASSLADVRNTGELFF
>TRBJ1-2|TRBV29-1|NA|few
TGCAGCGTTGTGAGGGGCGAGGTCTATGGCTACACCTTC
CSVVRGEVYGYTF
>TRBJ2-7|TRBV29-1|NA|NA
TGCAGCGTTGTTCTGCGGGAACACCTACGGGAGCAGCACTTC
CSVVLREHLREQHF
>TRBJ2-1|TRBV5-1|NA|medium-sized
TGCGCCAGCAGCTTGGGGAAATACAATGAGCAGTTCTTC
CASSLGKYNEQFF
>TRBJ2-7|TRBV25-1|TRBD1|few
TGTGCCAGCAGTGATAGACAGGGTCGCTACGAGCAGTACTTC
CASSDRQGRYEQYF
>TRBJ1-5|TRBV2|TRBD1|few
TGTGCCAGCAGTGGGGGACAGTTCAATCAGCCCCAGCATTTT
CASSGGQFNQPQHF
>TRBJ2-1|TRBV12-3/TRBV12-4|TRBD2|NA
TGTGCCAGCAGTTTTGGTATAGCGGGAGTAGGCAATGAGCAGTTCTTC
CASSFGIAGVGNEQFF
>TRBJ2-7|TRBV7-6|NA|few
TGTGCCAGCAGCCCAGGGGCTAGTTCCTACGAGCAGTACTTC
CASSPGASSYEQYF
>TRBJ1-1|TRBV6-1|NA|many
TGTGCCAGCAGTGAAATTGGAGGCAGCTCGAACACTGAAGCTTTCTTT
CASSEIGGSSNTEAFF
>TRBJ2-4|TRBV27|TRBD1|many
TGTGCCAGCAGTAGACAGGGGATAGCCAAAAACATTCAGTACTTC
CASSRQGIAKNIQYF
>TRBJ2-1|TRBV11-2|NA|NA
TGTGCCAGCAGCTTGTCGGGGTTGGAAGACAATGAGCAGTTCTTC
CASSLSGLEDNEQFF
>TRBJ2-2|TRBV12-3/TRBV12-4|TRBD2|NA
TGTGCCAGCACAAAGGGACTAGCGGATACCGGGGAGCTGTTTTTT
CASTKGLADTGELFF
>TRBJ2-3|TRBV20-1|NA|NA
TGCAGTGCTCACGATGTTAGCGGCACAGATACGCAGTATTTT
CSAHDVSGTDTQYF
>TRBJ2-1|TRBV29-1|TRBD2|NA
TGCAGCGTTAGTCTAGCGGGGAATGGTGAGCAGTTCTTC
CSVSLAGNGEQFF
>TRBJ1-5|TRBV20-1|TRBD1|many
TGCAGTGCTACTCTACGAGGGACAGGGAAAAATCAGCCCCAGCATTTT
CSATLRGTGKNQPQHF
>TRBJ2-2|TRBV5-1|NA|few
TGCGCCAGCAGCTGGGGACAGCGGGTGAGAAACACCGGGGAGCTGTTTTTT
CASSWGQRVRNTGELFF
>TRBJ2-3|TRBV2|NA|few
TGTGCCAGCAGTGAAGCACCAGGCTCAAGCACAGATACGCAGTATTTT
CASSEAPGSSTDTQYF
>TRBJ2-4|TRBV29-1|NA|few
TGCAGCGTTGCAATCGGGAACATTCAGTACTTC
CSVAIGNIQYF
>TRBJ2-7|TRBV9|TRBD2|NA
TGTGCCAGCAGCGCCGGACTAGCGTGGACCTACGAGCAGTACTTC
CASSAGLAWTYEQYF
>TRBJ1-2|TRBV5-1|NA|few
TGCGCCAGCGCGCCAGATGGCTACACCTTC
CASAPDGYTF
>TRBJ2-5|TRBV20-1|NA|NA
TGCAGTGCTCTCGATGGGGAGACCCAGTACTTC
CSALDGETQYF
>TRBJ2-1|TRBV6-2/TRBV6-3|TRBD1|many
TGTGCCAGCAGTTCCATCGGGACAGCGAGCTCCTACAATGAGCAGTTCTTC
CASSSIGTASSYNEQFF
>TRBJ2-1|TRBV29-1|NA|NA
TGCAGCGTTCGAGAGGGAGACAATGAGCAGTTCTTC
CSVREGDNEQFF
>TRBJ2-5|TRBV20-1|NA|NA
TGCAGTGCTCCCGGGACTGGCCAAGAGACCCAGTACTTC
CSAPGTGQETQYF
>TRBJ2-1|TRBV15|NA|NA
TGTGCCACCATCGCCGACCCCGGGACCCCCCAGTTCTTC
CATIADPGTPQFF
>TRBJ1-1|TRBV14|NA|NA
TGTGCCAGCAGCCGTTCAAGGGCCGGCCGCACTGAAGCTTTCTTT
CASSRSRAGRTEAFF